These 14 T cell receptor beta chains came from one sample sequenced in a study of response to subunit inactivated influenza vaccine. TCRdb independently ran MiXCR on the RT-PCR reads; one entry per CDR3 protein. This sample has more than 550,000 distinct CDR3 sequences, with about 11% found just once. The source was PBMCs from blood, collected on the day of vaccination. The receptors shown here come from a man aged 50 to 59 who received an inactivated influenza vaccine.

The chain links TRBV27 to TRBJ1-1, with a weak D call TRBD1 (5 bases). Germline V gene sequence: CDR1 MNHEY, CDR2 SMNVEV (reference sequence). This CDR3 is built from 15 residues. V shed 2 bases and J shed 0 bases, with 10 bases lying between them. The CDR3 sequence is CASSLTGFMNTEAFF. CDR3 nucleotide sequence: TGTGCCAGCAGTTTAACAGGCTTTATGAACACTGAAGCTTTCTTT.

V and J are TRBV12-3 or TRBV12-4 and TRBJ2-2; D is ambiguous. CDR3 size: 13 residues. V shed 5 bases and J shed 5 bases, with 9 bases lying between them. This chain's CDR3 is CASSPYRTGELFF. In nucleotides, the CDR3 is TGTGCCAGCAGTCCCTACCGTACCGGGGAGCTGTTTTTT.

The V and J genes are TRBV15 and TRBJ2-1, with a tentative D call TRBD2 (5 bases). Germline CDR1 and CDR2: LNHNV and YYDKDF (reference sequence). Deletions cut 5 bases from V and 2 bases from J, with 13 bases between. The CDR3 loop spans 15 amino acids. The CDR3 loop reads CATSPLSGPYNEQFF. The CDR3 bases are TGTGCCACCAGCCCCTTAAGCGGCCCCTACAATGAGCAGTTCTTC.

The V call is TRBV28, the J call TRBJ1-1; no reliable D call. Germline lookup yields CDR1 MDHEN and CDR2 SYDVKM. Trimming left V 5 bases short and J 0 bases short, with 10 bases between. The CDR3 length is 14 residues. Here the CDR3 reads CASSPYGMNTEAFF. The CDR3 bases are TGTGCCAGCAGTCCCTATGGGATGAACACTGAAGCTTTCTTT.

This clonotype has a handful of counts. The CDR3 loop is CASSYSTPPQPQHF. CDR3 bases: TGTGCCAGCAGTTACTCGACGCCCCCTCAGCCCCAGCATTTT. The chain joins TRBV6-5 to TRBJ1-5; D is undetermined. Trimming shortened V by 0 bases and J by 6 bases, and 9 bases separated the two germline ends. CDR1 is MNHEY and CDR2 is SVGAGI in the germline V gene. This CDR3 contains 14 residues.

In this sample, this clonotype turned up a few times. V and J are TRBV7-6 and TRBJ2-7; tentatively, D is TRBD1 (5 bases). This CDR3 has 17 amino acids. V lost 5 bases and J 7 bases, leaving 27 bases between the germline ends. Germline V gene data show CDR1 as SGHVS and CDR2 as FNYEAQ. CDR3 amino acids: CASSPYVKTESLGEQYF. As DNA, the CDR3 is TGTGCCAGCAGCCCCTACGTCAAGACAGAGTCTCTGGGGGAGCAGTACTTC.

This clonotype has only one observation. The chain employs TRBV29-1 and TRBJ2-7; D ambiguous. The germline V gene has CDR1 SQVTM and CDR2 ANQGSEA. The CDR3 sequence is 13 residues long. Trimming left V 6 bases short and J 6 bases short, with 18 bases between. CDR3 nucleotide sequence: TGCAGCGTCGTTTCCGGGCTTAGTTGCGAGCAGTACTTC. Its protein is CSVVSGLSCEQYF.

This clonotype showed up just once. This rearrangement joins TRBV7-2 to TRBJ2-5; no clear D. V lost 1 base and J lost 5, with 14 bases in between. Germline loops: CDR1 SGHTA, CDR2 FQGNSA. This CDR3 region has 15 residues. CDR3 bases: TGTGCCAGCAGCTTAGTAGGAGCCGGACGGGAGACCCAGTACTTC. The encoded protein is CASSLVGAGRETQYF.

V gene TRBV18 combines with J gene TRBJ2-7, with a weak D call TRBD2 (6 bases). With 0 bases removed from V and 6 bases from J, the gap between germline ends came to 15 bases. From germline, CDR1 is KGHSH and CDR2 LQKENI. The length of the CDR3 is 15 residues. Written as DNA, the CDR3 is TGTGCCAGCTCACCACCGACTAGGACCCTAGGCGAGCAGTACTTC. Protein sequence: CASSPPTRTLGEQYF.

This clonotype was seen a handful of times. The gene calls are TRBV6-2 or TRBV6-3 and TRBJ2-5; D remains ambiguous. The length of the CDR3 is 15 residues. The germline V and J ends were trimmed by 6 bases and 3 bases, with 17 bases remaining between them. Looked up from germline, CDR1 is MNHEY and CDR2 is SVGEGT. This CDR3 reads CASRAQVGWEETQYF. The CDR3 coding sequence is TGTGCCAGCAGAGCCCAGGTGGGATGGGAAGAGACCCAGTACTTC.

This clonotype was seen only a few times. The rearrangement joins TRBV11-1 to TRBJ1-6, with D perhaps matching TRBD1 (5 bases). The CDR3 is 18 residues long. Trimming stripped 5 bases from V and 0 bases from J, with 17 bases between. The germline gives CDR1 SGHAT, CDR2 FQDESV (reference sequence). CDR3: CASSQMGRAPSYNSPLHF. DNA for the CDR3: TGTGCCAGCAGCCAAATGGGGCGGGCCCCCTCCTATAATTCACCCCTCCACTTT.

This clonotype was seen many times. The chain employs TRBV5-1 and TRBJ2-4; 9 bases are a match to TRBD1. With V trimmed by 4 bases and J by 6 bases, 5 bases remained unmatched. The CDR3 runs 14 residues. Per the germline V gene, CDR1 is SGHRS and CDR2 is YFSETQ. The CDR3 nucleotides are TGCGCCAGCAGCCCGACAGGGGGGGTAAACATTCAGTACTTC. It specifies CASSPTGGVNIQYF.

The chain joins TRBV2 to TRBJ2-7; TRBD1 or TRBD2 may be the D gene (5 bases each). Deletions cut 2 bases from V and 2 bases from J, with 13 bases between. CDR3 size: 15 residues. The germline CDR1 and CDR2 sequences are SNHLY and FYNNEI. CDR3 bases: TGTGCCAGCAGTGAATACCGGGACGGGGCCTACGAGCAGTACTTC. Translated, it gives CASSEYRDGAYEQYF.

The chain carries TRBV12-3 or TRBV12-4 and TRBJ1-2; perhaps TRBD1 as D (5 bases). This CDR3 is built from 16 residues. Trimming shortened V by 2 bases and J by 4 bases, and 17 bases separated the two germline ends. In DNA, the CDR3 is TGTGCCAGCAGTTTAAAAGGGGCAGGGCGGGCCTATGGCTACACCTTC. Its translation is CASSLKGAGRAYGYTF.